Shown below are 21 T cell receptor beta chains from a single sample sequenced in a study of T cell responses to AZD1222 COVID-19 vaccine. The repertoire was sequenced with immunoSEQ multiplex PCR; TCRdb's copy has only in-frame clones and lacks some. The sample contains 150,000 to 160,000 clones, 90% of which appear only once. The material was peripheral blood, obtained on day 0 of AZD1222 vaccination. The source of these receptors is an adult in good health.

The rearrangement uses TRBV11-2 and TRBJ1-5, with 11 bases matching TRBD1. The V segment lost 5 bases and the J segment 6 bases; nucleotides outside the gene matches: 12. CDR1 SGHAT and CDR2 FQNNGV come from the germline V gene. This CDR3 has 17 amino acids. Here the CDR3 DNA reads TGTGCCAGCAGCCGAGGCCAGGGACAGGGGGTGGGTCAGCCCCAGCATTTT. This gives the protein CASSRGQGQGVGQPQHF.

The J gene is TRBJ2-5, the V gene TRBV28; the D call may be TRBD1 or TRBD2 (5 bases each). The ends were cut back, 6 bases at V and 2 bases at J, with 22 bases in the middle. The CDR3 runs 17 residues. Looked up from germline, CDR1 is MDHEN and CDR2 is SYDVKM. CDR3 amino acids: CASRSWGSSGTQETQYF. The CDR3 region has the DNA TGTGCCAGCAGGTCCTGGGGCTCCAGCGGTACTCAAGAGACCCAGTACTTC.

The chain couples TRBV2 to TRBJ1-3; D remains unclear. Trimming left V 7 bases short and J 4 bases short, with 14 bases between. The CDR3 length is 14 residues. Germline assignment: CDR1 SNHLY and CDR2 FYNNEI. CDR3 region: CASTPMALGNTIYF. The DNA for the CDR3 is TGTGCCAGCACCCCTATGGCACTAGGAAACACCATATATTTT. Complete variable domain (other parts from reference TRBV2 and TRBJ1-3): EPEVTQTPSHQVTQMGQEVILRCVPISNHLYFYWYRQILGQKVEFLVSFYNNEISEKSEIFDDQFSVERPDGSNFTLKIRSTKLEDSAMYFCASTPMALGNTIYFGEGSWLTVV.

This chain uses TRBV27 with TRBJ1-3; D is ambiguous. The CDR3 is 13 residues long. Trimming left V 3 bases short and J 4 bases short, with 7 bases between. Germline CDR1 MNHEY, CDR2 SMNVEV (reference sequence). The CDR3 DNA sequence: TGTGCCAGCAGTTTGTCCAGGGGAAACACCATATATTTT. As protein: CASSLSRGNTIYF.

This clone was recorded only once. The V gene is TRBV11-3, the J gene TRBJ2-3; D is unclear. From germline, CDR1 is SGHNT and CDR2 YENEEA. This CDR3 has 13 amino acids. V was trimmed by 6 bases and J by 3 bases, leaving 10 bases between them. Here the CDR3 DNA reads TGTGCCAGCAGAGACCGGGCGACAGATACGCAGTATTTT. It translates to CASRDRATDTQYF.

V gene TRBV11-3 combines with J gene TRBJ2-1; the match to TRBD2 covers 7 bases. V lost 3 bases to trimming and J lost 1 base; unmatched junction nucleotides: 12. The length of the CDR3 is 18 residues. CDR1 is SGHNT and CDR2 is YENEEA in the germline V gene. In DNA, the CDR3 is TGTGCCAGCAGCTTCGGACGGAGTAGCGGGCGGTCCTACAATGAGCAGTTCTTC. This gives the protein CASSFGRSSGRSYNEQFF.

V usage is TRBV5-1 and J usage is TRBJ2-1; possibly TRBD2 for D (6 bases). Germline CDR1 reads SGHRS; CDR2 reads YFSETQ. The germline V and J ends were trimmed by 0 bases and 8 bases, with 21 bases remaining between them. This CDR3 has 17 amino acids. CDR3 loop: CASSLGYGGTRKDEQFF. CDR3 nucleotides: TGCGCCAGCAGCTTGGGGTACGGGGGAACCAGAAAGGATGAGCAGTTCTTC.

The V call is TRBV13, the J call TRBJ1-3; D is ambiguous. Germline CDR1 and CDR2: PRHDT and FYEKMQ (reference sequence). This CDR3 region has 14 residues. Trimming took 0 bases from V and 2 from J, leaving 5 bases between them. CDR3 in DNA: TGTGCCAGCAGCTTAGGGGAAACTGGAAACACCATATATTTT. This translates into CASSLGETGNTIYF.

The CDR3 sequence: CASSLGGTATDTQYF. DNA of the CDR3: TGTGCCAGCAGTTTGGGCGGGACTGCGACAGATACGCAGTATTTT. This rearrangement joins TRBV28 to TRBJ2-3; D is perhaps TRBD2 (6 bases). CDR1 is MDHEN, CDR2 SYDVKM, per germline. The CDR3 consists of 15 residues. Trimming removed 3 bases from V and 3 bases from J, with 13 bases in between.

The chain links TRBV29-1 to TRBJ1-2, with D uncertain. CDR3 length: 12 residues. Germline V gene data show CDR1 as SQVTM and CDR2 as ANQGSEA. Deletions cut 4 bases from V and 4 bases from J, with 10 bases between. CDR3 bases: TGCAGCGTTGGAGGCTTCGGCTATGGCTACACCTTC. Protein: CSVGGFGYGYTF. The full variable domain, its missing parts supplied by reference TRBV29-1 and TRBJ1-2, is SAVISQKPSRDICQRGTSLTIQCQVDSQVTMMFWYRQQPGQSLTLIATANQGSEATYESGFVIDKFPISRPNLTFSTLTVSNMSPEDSSIYLCSVGGFGYGYTFGSGTRLTVV.

The chain uses TRBV18 and TRBJ1-1; D remains unclear. CDR1 and CDR2 from the germline V gene are KGHSH and LQKENI. The CDR3 extends over 13 amino acids. V was cut by 2 bases and J by 1 base, with 5 bases left in between. The CDR3 loop reads CASSPTENTEAFF. The CDR3 region has the DNA TGTGCCAGCTCACCAACGGAGAACACTGAAGCTTTCTTT.

The chain links TRBV4-3 to TRBJ2-3; D possibly uses TRBD1 or TRBD2 (7 bases each). The CDR3 is 17 amino acids. The germline gives CDR1 LGHNA, CDR2 YSLEER. Trimming took off 0 bases at V and 5 bases at J, with 18 bases between the two ends. Here the CDR3 reads CASSQDGRGQYGDTQYF. The CDR3 nucleotides read TGCGCCAGCAGCCAAGATGGGAGGGGGCAGTACGGAGATACGCAGTATTTT.

This clone has just a few counts. The rearrangement links TRBV28 to TRBJ1-5, with 9 bases lining up with TRBD1. The CDR3 spans 16 residues. V lost 6 bases and J lost 0; bases outside the gene matches: 6. Germline loops: CDR1 MDHEN, CDR2 SYDVKM. The CDR3 protein is CASSRQGVISNQPQHF. The CDR3 DNA reads TGTGCCAGCAGCAGACAGGGGGTGATTAGCAATCAGCCCCAGCATTTT. Full variable domain (missing parts from reference TRBV28 and TRBJ1-5): DVKVTQSSRYLVKRTGEKVFLECVQDMDHENMFWYRQDPGLGLRLIYFSYDVKMKEKGDIPEGYSVSREKKERFSLILESASTNQTSMYLCASSRQGVISNQPQHFGDGTRLSIL.

This chain joins TRBV7-8 and TRBJ2-2; the D is unclear. Germline lookup yields CDR1 SGHVS and CDR2 FQNEAQ. The CDR3 extends over 14 amino acids. The V end lost 3 bases, the J end lost 2 bases, and 7 bases lay between the germline ends. CDR3 residues: CASSLNHNTGELFF. The CDR3 bases are TGTGCCAGCAGCTTGAACCACAACACCGGGGAGCTGTTTTTT.

The chain employs TRBV7-8 and TRBJ2-1; D is undetermined. The CDR3 extends over 15 amino acids. Deletions cut 5 bases from V and 0 bases from J, with 11 bases between. Germline assignment: CDR1 SGHVS and CDR2 FQNEAQ. The CDR3 spells CASSPYGFSYNEQFF. The CDR3 bases are TGTGCCAGCAGCCCCTATGGGTTCTCCTACAATGAGCAGTTCTTC.

The V gene is TRBV18, the J gene TRBJ1-4; no clear D. Germline loops: CDR1 KGHSH, CDR2 LQKENI. V dropped 4 bases and J dropped 4 bases, with 7 bases sitting between them. This CDR3 is built from 13 residues. CDR3 nucleotide sequence: TGTGCCAGCTCACTAAGGGATAATGAAAAACTGTTTTTT. It encodes CASSLRDNEKLFF.

The rearrangement joins TRBV7-9 to TRBJ2-2; D tentatively reads TRBD1 or TRBD2 (5 bases each). Trimming took 8 bases from V and 8 from J, leaving 12 bases between them. CDR1 is SEHNR, CDR2 FQNEAQ, per germline (reference sequence). The CDR3 has 12 amino acids. CDR3 nucleotides: TGTGCCAGCTTCACGGGGCGAGGGGAGCTGTTTTTT. Its protein is CASFTGRGELFF.

V and J are TRBV7-2 and TRBJ2-7; D not resolved. Per germline, CDR1 SGHTA and CDR2 FQGNSA. The CDR3 covers 14 residues. Trimming took off 1 base at V and 0 bases at J, with 7 bases between the two ends. The CDR3 coding sequence is TGTGCCAGCAGCTTAGACGGCAGCTCCTACGAGCAGTACTTC. Its translation is CASSLDGSSYEQYF.

As regards this clone: Within the sample, other DNA sequences also encode this same CDR3. The chain joins TRBV27 to TRBJ2-7; 8 bases fit TRBD2. In germline, CDR1 is MNHEY, CDR2 SMNVEV (reference sequence). The trim removed 2 bases at V and 4 bases at J, leaving 1 base unmatched. The CDR3 totals 13 residues. In nucleotides, the CDR3 is TGTGCCAGCAGTTTAGCGGGAGGATACGAGCAGTACTTC. Amino acids: CASSLAGGYEQYF.

The chain carries TRBV3-1 (or the pseudogene TRBV3-2) and TRBJ1-1, with TRBD1 as a possible D gene (6 bases). This CDR3 has 16 amino acids. Germline V gives CDR1 LGHDT, CDR2 YNNKEL (reference sequence). V was clipped by 0 bases and J by 6 bases, with 17 bases between them. This CDR3 reads CASSQDPPSRGAEAFF. The CDR3 DNA is TGTGCCAGCAGCCAAGATCCCCCCAGCAGGGGCGCTGAAGCTTTCTTT.

V is TRBV6-1 and J is TRBJ2-7; no firm D call. The V end lost 11 bases, the J end lost 6 bases, and 20 bases lay between the germline ends. The CDR3 has 13 amino acids. Germline V CDR1 and CDR2: MNHNS, SASEGT. Here the CDR3 reads CAVNECMSCEQYF. The CDR3 bases are TGTGCCGTCAACGAGTGCATGAGCTGCGAGCAGTACTTC.